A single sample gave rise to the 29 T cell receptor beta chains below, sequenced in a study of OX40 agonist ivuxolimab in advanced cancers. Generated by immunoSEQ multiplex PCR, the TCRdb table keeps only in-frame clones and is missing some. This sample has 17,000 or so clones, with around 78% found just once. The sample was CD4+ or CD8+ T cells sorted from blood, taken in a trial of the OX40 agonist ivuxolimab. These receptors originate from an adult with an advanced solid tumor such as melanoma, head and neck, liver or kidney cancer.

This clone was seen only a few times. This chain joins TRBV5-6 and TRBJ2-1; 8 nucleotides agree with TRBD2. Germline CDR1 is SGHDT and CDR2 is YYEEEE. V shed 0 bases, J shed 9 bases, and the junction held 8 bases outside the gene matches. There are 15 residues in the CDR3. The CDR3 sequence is CASSLEEASGLEQFF. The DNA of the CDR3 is TGTGCCAGCAGCTTGGAGGAGGCTAGCGGGCTTGAGCAGTTCTTC.

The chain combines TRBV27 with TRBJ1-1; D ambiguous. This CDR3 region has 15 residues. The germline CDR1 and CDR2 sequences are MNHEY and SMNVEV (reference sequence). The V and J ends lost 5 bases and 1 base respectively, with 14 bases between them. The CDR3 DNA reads TGTGCCAGCAGTCCGGTGGGCCAGAAGAACACTGAAGCTTTCTTT. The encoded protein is CASSPVGQKNTEAFF.

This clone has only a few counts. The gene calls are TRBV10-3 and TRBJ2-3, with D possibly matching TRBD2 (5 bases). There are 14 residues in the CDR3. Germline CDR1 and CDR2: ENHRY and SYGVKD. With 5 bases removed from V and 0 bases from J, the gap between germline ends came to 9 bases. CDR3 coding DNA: TGTGCCATCAGTATCGAGCGGAGCACAGATACGCAGTATTTT. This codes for CAISIERSTDTQYF.

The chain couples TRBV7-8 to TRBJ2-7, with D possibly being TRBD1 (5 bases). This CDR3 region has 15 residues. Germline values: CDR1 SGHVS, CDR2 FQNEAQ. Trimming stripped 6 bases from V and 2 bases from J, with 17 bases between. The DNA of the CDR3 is TGTGCCAGCAGGGAACAGGTGGGGATTACCTACGAGCAGTACTTC. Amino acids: CASREQVGITYEQYF.

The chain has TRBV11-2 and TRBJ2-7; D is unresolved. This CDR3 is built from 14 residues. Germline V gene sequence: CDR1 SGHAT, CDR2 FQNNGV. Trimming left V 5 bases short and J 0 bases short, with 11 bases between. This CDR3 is CASSLGPSSYEQYF. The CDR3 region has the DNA TGTGCCAGCAGCCTGGGTCCCTCCTCCTACGAGCAGTACTTC.

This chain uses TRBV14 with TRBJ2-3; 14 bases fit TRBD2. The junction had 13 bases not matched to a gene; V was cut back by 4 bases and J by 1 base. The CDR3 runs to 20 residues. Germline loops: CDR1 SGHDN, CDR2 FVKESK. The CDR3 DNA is TGTGCCAGCAGCCTTTCGGCCGGACTAGCGGGGGGCAGGGGCACAGATACGCAGTATTTT. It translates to CASSLSAGLAGGRGTDTQYF.

The CDR3 sequence: CASSLVGTAYEQYF. CDR3 bases: TGTGCCAGCAGTTTAGTCGGGACAGCCTACGAGCAGTACTTC. The rearrangement joins TRBV27 to TRBJ2-7, with 7 bases identical to TRBD1. The V and J ends lost 2 bases and 2 bases, in that order; junction bases with no gene match: 3. Germline CDR1 and CDR2: MNHEY and SMNVEV (reference sequence). There are 14 residues in the CDR3.

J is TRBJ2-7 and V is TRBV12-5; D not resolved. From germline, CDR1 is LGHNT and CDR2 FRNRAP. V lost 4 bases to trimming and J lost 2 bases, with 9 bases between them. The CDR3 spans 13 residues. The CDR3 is CASGSGFPYEQYF. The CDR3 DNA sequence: TGTGCTAGTGGTTCCGGGTTCCCCTACGAGCAGTACTTC. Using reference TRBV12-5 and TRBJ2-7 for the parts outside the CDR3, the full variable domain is DARVTQTPRHKVTEMGQEVTMRCQPILGHNTVFWYRQTMMQGLELLAYFRNRAPLDDSGMPKDRFSAEMPDATLATLKIQPSEPRDSAVYFCASGSGFPYEQYFGPGTRLTVT.

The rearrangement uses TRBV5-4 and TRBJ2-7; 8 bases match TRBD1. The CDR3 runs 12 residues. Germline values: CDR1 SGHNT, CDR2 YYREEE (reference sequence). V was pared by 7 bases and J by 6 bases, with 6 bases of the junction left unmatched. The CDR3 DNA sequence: TGTGCCAGCTACTCAGGGGGCCTCGAGCAGTACTTC. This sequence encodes CASYSGGLEQYF.

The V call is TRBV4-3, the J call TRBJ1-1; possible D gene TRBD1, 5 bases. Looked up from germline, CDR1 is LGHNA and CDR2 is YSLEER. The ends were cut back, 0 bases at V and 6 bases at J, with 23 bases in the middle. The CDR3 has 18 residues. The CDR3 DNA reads TGCGCCAGCAGCCAAGATCTGGTTATTGGGGGTAAGGGCGCTGAAGCTTTCTTT. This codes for CASSQDLVIGGKGAEAFF.

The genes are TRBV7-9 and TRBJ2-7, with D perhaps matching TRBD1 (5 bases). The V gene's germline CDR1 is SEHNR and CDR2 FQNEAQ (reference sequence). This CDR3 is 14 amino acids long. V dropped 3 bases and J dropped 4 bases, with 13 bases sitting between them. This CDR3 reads CASSFPGSGYEQYF. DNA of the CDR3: TGTGCCAGCAGCTTCCCAGGTTCAGGGTACGAGCAGTACTTC.

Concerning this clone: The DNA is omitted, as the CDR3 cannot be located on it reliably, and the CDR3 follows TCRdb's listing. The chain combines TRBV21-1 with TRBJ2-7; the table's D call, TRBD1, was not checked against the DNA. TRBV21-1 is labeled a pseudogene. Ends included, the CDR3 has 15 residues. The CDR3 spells CASSVGQGSSYEQYF.

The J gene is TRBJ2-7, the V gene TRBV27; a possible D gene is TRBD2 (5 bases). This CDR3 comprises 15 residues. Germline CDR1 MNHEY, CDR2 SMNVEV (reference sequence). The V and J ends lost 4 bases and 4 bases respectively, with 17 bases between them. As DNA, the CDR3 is TGTGCCAGCAGTTCCTTACTAGAGGGTACTTACGAGCAGTACTTC. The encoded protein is CASSSLLEGTYEQYF.

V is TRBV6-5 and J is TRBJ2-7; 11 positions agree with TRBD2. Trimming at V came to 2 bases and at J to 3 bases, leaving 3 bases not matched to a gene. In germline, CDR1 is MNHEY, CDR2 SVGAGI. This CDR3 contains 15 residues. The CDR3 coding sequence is TGTGCCAGCAGTTACGGGACTAGCGGTGACTACGAGCAGTACTTC. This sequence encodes CASSYGTSGDYEQYF.

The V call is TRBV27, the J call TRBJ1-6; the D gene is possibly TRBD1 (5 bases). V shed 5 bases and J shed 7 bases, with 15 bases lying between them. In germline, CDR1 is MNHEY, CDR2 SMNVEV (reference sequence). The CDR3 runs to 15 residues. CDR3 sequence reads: CASSPFGDLNSPLHF. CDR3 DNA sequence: TGTGCCAGCAGTCCGTTTGGGGACCTCAATTCACCCCTCCACTTT.

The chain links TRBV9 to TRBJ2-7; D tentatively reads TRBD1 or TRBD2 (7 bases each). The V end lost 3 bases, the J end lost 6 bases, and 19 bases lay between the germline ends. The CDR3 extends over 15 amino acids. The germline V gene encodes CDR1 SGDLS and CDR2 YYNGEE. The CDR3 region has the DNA TGTGCCAGCAGCGCTGCGGGGAGGGGGCATCTCGAGCAGTACTTC. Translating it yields CASSAAGRGHLEQYF.

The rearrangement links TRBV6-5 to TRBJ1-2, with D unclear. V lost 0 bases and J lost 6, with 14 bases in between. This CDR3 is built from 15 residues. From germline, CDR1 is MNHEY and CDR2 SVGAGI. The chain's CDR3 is CASSYSIVAEDGYTF. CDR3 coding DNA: TGTGCCAGCAGTTACTCGATAGTGGCGGAGGATGGCTACACCTTC.

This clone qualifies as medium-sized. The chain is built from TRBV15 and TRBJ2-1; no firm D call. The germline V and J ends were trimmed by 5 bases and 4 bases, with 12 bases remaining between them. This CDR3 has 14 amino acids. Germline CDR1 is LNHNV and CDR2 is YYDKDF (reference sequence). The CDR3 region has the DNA TGTGCCACCAGCCTCCTCCACAGTTACAATGAGCAGTTCTTC. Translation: CATSLLHSYNEQFF.

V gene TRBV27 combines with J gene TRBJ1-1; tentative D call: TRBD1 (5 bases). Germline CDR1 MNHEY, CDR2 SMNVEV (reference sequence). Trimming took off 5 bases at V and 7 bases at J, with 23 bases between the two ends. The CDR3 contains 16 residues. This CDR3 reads CASSNPPRGDPFEAFF. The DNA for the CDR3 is TGTGCCAGCAGTAACCCCCCCCGGGGCGATCCCTTTGAAGCTTTCTTT.

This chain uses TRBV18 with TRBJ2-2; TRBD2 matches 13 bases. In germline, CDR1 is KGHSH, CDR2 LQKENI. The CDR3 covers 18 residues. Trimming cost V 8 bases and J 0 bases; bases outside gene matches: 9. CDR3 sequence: CASTTGTSGVANTGELFF. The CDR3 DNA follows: TGTGCCAGCACTACCGGGACTAGCGGGGTCGCGAACACCGGGGAGCTGTTTTTT.

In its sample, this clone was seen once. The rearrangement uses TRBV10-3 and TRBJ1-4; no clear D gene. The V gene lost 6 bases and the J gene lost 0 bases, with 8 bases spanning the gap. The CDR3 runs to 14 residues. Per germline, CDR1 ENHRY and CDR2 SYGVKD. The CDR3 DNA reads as TGTGCCATCAGGAACAGTGCAACTAATGAAAAACTGTTTTTT. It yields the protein CAIRNSATNEKLFF.

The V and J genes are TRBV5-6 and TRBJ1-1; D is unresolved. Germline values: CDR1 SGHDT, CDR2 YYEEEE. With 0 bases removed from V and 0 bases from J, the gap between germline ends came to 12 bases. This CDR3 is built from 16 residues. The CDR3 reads CASSLGMDPLNTEAFF. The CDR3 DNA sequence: TGTGCCAGCAGCTTGGGGATGGACCCCCTGAACACTGAAGCTTTCTTT.

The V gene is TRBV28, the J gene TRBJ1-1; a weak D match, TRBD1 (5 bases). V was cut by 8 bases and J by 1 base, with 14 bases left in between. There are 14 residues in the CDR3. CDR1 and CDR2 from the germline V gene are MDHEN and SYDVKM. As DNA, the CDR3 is TGTGCCAGCGGATCCCCAGGGACGAACACTGAAGCTTTCTTT. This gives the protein CASGSPGTNTEAFF.

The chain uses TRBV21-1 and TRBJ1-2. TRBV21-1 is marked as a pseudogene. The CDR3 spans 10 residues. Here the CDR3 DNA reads TGTGCCAGCAGCACCCCCGGCTACACCTTC. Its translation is CASSTPGYTF.

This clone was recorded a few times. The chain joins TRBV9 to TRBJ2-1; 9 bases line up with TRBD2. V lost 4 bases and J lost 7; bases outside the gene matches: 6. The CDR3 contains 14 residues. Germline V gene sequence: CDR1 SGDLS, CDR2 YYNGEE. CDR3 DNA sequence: TGTGCCAGCAGCTTACGGACTAGCGAGAATGAGCAGTTCTTC. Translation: CASSLRTSENEQFF. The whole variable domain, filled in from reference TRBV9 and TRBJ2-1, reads DSGVTQTPKHLITATGQRVTLRCSPRSGDLSVYWYQQSLDQGLQFLIQYYNGEERAKGNILERFSAQQFPDLHSELNLSSLELGDSALYFCASSLRTSENEQFFGPGTRLTVL.

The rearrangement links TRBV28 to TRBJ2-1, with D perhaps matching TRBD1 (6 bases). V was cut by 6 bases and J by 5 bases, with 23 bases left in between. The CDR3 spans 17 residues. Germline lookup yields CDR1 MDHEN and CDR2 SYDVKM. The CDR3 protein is CASSFGRQVDWDNEQFF. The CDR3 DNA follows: TGTGCCAGCAGCTTCGGGCGACAGGTCGACTGGGACAATGAGCAGTTCTTC.

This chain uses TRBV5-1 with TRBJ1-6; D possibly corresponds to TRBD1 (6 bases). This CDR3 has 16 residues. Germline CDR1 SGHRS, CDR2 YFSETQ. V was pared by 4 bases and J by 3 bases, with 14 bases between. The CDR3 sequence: CASSPDRPIYNSPLHF. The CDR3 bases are TGCGCCAGCAGCCCCGACAGGCCCATCTATAATTCACCCCTCCACTTT. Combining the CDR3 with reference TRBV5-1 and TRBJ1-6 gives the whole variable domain KAGVTQTPRYLIKTRGQQVTLSCSPISGHRSVSWYQQTPGQGLQFLFEYFSETQRNKGNFPGRFSGRQFSNSRSEMNVSTLELGDSALYLCASSPDRPIYNSPLHFGNGTRLTVT.

The CDR3 nucleotides read TGCGCCAGCAGCCAAGATGATGGGGCGGGGCGGTACCCCTCCTACGAGCAGTACTTC. Translated, it gives CASSQDDGAGRYPSYEQYF. The rearrangement joins TRBV4-3 to TRBJ2-7; maybe TRBD2 (6 bases). The CDR3 extends over 19 amino acids. The V end was cut by 0 bases, the J end by 0 bases, with 21 bases between. Germline V gene sequence: CDR1 LGHNA, CDR2 YSLEER.

DNA for the CDR3: TGTGCCAGCAGCTTGGGCGGTTACAGGGGTGGCTACACCTTC. It yields the protein CASSLGGYRGGYTF. The gene calls are TRBV5-6 and TRBJ1-2; TRBD1 matches at 7 bases. Germline CDR1 SGHDT, CDR2 YYEEEE. Unmatched junction bases numbered 6, after V lost 0 bases and J lost 7 bases. This CDR3 contains 14 residues.